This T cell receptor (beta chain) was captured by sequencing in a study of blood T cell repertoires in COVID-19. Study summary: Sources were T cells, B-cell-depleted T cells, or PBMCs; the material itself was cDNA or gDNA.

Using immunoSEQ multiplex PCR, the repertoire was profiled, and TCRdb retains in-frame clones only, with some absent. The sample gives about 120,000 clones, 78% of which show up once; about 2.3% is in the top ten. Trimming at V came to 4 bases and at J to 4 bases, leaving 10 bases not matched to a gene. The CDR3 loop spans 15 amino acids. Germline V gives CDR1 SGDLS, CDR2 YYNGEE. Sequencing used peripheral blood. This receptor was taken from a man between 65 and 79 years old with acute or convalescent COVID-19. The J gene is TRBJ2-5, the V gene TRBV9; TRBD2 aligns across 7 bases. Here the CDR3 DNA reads TGTGCCAGCAGCCCGGGGACTATCATGCGAGAGACCCAGTACTTC. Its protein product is CASSPGTIMRETQYF.